This T cell receptor (beta chain) was retrieved from a study of regulatory T cells in long-lasting Graves disease. Time point denoted: persistent/refractory GD, antithyroid drugs over 5 years with positive TRAb. RNA isolated from PBMCs was used to make the TCR library. CDR3 size: 15 residues. The V and J ends lost 6 bases and 4 bases, in that order; junction bases with no gene match: 12. The authors built TCR beta libraries using iRepertoire HTBI primers and Arm-PCR of CDR3 regions. MiXCR, applied by TCRdb to the multiplex PCR reads, yields one record per CDR3 protein. The sample records 400,000 to 500,000 distinct CDR3 sequences, roughly 21% being singletons.

This chain links TRBV12-3 or TRBV12-4 with TRBJ2-7; 7 bases map to TRBD2. The sequence derives from a female donor with Graves disease. Sequencing was performed on peripheral blood mononuclear cells (PBMCs), taken when the disease was refractory, from a patient treated with antithyroid drugs. The CDR3 coding sequence is TGTGCCAGCAGCGTAGCCTCTAGCGGAGGTTACGAGCAGTACTTC. Encoded protein: CASSVASSGGYEQYF.